This T cell receptor (beta chain) was found in a study of shared clonotypes between healthy human individuals. Whole-study results and caveats: Some naive CD4 clonotypes, roughly 5%, turned up in common across several donors.

Remarks on this clone: What it binds is not known.

CD8 memory fractions consisted of CD45RO+ and CCR7-negative CD45RA+ TemRA cells together. The deep-level immunoSEQ assay was used. Clones were read by immunoSEQ multiplex PCR, and TCRdb kept only the in-frame ones, dropping some. This sample carries some 380,000 clones, about 96% of them seen once, and the ten largest clones take about 0.34%. The V gene's germline CDR1 is GTSNPN and CDR2 SVGIG (reference sequence). The CDR3 totals 13 residues. Trimming left V 0 bases short and J 6 bases short, with 12 bases between. V is TRBV30 and J is TRBJ2-7; D is unclear. The sample taken for sequencing was memory CD8+ T cells sorted from blood. As to subset: CD45RO+ cells pooled with CCR7-negative TemRA cells. The TCR comes from a man aged 25-40 years in good health. The CDR3 DNA is TGTGCCTGGAGTGTTTTCAGGTCTGGCGAGCAGTACTTC. This encodes CAWSVFRSGEQYF.